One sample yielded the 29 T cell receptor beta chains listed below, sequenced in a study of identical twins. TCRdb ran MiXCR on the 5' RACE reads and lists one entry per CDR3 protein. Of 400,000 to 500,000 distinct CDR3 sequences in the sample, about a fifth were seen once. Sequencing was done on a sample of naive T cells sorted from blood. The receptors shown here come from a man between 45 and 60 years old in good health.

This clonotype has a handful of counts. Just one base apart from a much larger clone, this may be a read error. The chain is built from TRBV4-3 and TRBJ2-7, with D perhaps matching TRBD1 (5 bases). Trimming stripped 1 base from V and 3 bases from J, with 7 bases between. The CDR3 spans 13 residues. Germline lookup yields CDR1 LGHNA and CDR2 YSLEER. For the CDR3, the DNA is TGCGCCAGCAGCCAAGGACAGCGCTACGAGCAGTACTTC. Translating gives CASSQGQRYEQYF.

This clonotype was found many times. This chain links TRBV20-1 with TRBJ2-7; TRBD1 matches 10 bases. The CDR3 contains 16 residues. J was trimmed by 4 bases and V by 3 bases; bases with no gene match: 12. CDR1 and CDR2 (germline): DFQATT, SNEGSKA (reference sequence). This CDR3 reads CSASGPRQGAWYEQYF. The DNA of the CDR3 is TGCAGTGCTAGTGGCCCCCGACAGGGGGCCTGGTACGAGCAGTACTTC.

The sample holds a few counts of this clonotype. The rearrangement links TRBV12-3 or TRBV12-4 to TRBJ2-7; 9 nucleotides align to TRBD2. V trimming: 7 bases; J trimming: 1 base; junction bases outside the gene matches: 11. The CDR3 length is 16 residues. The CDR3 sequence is CASTVGGTSISYEQYF. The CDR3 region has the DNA TGTGCCAGCACCGTTGGTGGGACTAGCATTTCCTACGAGCAGTACTTC.

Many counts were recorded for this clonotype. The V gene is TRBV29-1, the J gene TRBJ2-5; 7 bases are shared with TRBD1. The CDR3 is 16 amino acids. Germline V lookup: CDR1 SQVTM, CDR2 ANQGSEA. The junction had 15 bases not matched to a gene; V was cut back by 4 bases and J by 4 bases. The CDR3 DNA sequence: TGCAGCGTTGGCGGAATCGGACAGGTCGGAGGAGAGACCCAGTACTTC. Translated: CSVGGIGQVGGETQYF.

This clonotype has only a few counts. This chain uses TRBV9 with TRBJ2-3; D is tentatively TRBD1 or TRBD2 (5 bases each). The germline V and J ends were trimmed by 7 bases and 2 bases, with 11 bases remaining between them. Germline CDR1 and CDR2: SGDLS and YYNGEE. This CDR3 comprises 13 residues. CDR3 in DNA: TGTGCCAGCGAGGGGACCCTCACAGATACGCAGTATTTT. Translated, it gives CASEGTLTDTQYF.

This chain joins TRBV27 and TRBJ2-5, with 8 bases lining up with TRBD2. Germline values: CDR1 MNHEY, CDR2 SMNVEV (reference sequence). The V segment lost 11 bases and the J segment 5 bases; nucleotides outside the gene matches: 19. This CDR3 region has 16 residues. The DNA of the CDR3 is TGTGCCGGGGGATACCTACCGGGACTAGTCATTGAGACCCAGTACTTC. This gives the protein CAGGYLPGLVIETQYF.

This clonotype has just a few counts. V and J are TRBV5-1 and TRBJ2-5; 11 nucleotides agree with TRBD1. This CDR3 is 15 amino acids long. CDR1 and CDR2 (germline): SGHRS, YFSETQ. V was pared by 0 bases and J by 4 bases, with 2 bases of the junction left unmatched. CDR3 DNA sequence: TGCGCCAGCAGCTTGGTTGGGACAGGGGGAGAGACCCAGTACTTC. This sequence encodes CASSLVGTGGETQYF.

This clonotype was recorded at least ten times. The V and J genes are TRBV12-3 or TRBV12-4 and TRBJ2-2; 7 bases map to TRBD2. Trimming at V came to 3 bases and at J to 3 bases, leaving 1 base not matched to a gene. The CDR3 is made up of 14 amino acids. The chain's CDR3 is CASSFLADTGELFF. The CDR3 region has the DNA TGTGCCAGCAGTTTCCTAGCGGACACCGGGGAGCTGTTTTTT.

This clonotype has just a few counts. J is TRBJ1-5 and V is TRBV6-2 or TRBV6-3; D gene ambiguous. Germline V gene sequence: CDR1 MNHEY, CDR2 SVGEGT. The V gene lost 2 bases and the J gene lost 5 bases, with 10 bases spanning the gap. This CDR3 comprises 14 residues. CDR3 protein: CASSYGSVYQPQHF. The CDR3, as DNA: TGTGCCAGCAGTTACGGTTCGGTTTATCAGCCCCAGCATTTT.

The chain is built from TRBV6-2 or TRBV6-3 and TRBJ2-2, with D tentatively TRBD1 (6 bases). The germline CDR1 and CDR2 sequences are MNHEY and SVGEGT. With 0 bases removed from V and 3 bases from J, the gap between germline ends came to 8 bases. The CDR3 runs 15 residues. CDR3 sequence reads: CASSYSGAYTGELFF. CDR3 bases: TGTGCCAGCAGTTACTCGGGGGCGTACACCGGGGAGCTGTTTTTT.

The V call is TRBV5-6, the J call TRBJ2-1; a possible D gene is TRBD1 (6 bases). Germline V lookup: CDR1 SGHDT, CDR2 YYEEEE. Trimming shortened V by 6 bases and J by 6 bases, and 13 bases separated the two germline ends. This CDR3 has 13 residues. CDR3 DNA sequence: TGTGCCAGCAACCGGGGACACCTCAATGAGCAGTTCTTC. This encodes CASNRGHLNEQFF.

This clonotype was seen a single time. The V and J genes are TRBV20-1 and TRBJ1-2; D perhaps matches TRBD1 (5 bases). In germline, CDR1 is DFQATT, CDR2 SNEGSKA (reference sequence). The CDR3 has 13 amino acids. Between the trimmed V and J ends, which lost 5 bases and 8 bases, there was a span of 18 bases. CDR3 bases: TGCAGTGCTGACGCGGGATCCTGGGGCGGCTACACCTTC. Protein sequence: CSADAGSWGGYTF.

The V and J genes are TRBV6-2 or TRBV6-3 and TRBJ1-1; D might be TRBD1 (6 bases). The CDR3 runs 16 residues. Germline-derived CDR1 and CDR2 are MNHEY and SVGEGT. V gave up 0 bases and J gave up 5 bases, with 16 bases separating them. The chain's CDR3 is CASSYSTGGRDTEAFF. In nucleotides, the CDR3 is TGTGCCAGCAGTTACTCGACCGGGGGCCGAGATACTGAAGCTTTCTTT.

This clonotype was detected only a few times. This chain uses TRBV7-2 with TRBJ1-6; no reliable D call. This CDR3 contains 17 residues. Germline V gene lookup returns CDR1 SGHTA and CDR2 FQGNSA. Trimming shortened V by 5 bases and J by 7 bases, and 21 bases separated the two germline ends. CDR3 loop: CASSPEFSFWKNSPLHF. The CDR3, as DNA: TGTGCCAGCAGCCCAGAATTCTCTTTCTGGAAAAATTCACCCCTCCACTTT.

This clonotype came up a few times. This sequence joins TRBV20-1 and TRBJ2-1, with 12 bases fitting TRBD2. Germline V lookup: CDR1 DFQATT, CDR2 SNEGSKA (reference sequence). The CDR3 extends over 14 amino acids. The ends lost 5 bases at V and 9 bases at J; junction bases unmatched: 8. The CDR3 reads CSAATSGRLGEQFF. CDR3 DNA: TGCAGTGCTGCAACTAGCGGGAGGCTCGGTGAGCAGTTCTTC.

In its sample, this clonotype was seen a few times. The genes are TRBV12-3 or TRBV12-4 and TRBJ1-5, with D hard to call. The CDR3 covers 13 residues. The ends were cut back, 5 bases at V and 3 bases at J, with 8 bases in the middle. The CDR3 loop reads CASSPVYNQPQHF. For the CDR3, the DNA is TGTGCCAGCAGTCCGGTTTACAATCAGCCCCAGCATTTT.

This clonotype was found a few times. CDR3 in amino acids: CASSPALRLKNTEAFF. DNA of the CDR3: TGTGCCAGCAGTCCCGCTTTGAGACTCAAGAACACTGAAGCTTTCTTT. The chain joins TRBV6-1 to TRBJ1-1; D unclear. Per the germline V gene, CDR1 is MNHNS and CDR2 is SASEGT. V shed 5 bases and J shed 1 base, with 17 bases lying between them. The CDR3 extends over 16 amino acids.

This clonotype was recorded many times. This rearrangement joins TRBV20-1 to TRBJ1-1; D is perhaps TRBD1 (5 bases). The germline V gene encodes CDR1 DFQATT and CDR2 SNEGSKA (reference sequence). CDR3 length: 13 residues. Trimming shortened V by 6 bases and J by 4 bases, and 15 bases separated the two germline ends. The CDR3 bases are TGCAGTGCGCGGGGCGGGTATGGCACTGAAGCTTTCTTT. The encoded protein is CSARGGYGTEAFF.

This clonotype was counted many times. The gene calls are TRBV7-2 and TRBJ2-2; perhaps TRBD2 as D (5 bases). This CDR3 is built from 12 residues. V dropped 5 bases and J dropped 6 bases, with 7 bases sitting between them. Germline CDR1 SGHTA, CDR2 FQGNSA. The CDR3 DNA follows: TGTGCCAGCAGCCGCGGGTCCGGGGAGCTGTTTTTT. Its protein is CASSRGSGELFF. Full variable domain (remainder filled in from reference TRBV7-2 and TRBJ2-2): GAGVSQSPSNKVTEKGKDVELRCDPISGHTALYWYRQSLGQGLEFLIYFQGNSAPDKSGLPSDRFSAERTGGSVSTLTIQRTQQEDSAVYLCASSRGSGELFFGEGSRLTVL.

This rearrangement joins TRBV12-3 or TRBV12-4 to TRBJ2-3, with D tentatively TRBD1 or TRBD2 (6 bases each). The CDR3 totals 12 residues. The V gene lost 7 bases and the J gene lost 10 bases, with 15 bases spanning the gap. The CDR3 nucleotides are TGTGCCAGCAAGGTAGCGGAGGGGGCGCAGTATTTT. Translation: CASKVAEGAQYF.

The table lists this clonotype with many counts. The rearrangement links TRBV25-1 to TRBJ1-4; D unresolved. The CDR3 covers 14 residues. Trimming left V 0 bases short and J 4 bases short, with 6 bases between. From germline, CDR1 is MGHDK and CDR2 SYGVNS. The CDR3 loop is CASSEYADNEKLFF. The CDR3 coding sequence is TGTGCCAGCAGTGAATATGCCGATAATGAAAAACTGTTTTTT.

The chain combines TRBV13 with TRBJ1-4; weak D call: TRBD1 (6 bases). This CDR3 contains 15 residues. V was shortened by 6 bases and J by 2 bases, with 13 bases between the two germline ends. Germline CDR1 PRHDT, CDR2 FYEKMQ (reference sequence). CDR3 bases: TGTGCCAGCAGTGAATACAGGGATACTAATGAAAAACTGTTTTTT. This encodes CASSEYRDTNEKLFF.

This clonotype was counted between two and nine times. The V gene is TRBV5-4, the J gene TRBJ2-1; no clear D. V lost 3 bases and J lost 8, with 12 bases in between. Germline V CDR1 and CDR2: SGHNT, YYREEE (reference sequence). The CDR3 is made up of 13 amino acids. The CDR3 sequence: CASSSPGPDEQFF. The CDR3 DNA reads TGTGCCAGCAGCTCCCCTGGTCCCGATGAGCAGTTCTTC.

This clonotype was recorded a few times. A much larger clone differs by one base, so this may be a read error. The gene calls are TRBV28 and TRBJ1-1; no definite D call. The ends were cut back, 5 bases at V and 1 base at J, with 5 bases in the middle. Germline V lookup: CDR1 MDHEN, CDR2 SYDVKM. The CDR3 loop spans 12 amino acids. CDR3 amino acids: CASSPENTEAFF. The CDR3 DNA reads TGTGCCAGCAGTCCAGAGAACACTGAAGCTTTCTTT.

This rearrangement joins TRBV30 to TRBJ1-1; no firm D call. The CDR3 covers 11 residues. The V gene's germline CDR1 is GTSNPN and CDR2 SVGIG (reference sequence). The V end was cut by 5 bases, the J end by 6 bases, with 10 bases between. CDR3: CAWGFEAEAFF. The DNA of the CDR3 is TGTGCCTGGGGGTTTGAAGCTGAAGCTTTCTTT.

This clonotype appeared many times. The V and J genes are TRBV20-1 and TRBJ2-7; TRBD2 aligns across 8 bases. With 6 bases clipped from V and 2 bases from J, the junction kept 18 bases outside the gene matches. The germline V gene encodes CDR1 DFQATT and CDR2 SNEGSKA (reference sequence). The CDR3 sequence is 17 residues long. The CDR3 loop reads CSAEGVGSGSLTYEQYF. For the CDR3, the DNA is TGCAGTGCGGAAGGAGTGGGCAGCGGGAGTTTAACCTACGAGCAGTACTTC.

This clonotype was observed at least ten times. CDR3 sequence reads: CASSIGTVTDTQYF. The CDR3, as DNA: TGTGCCAGTAGTATAGGCACTGTCACAGATACGCAGTATTTT. This rearrangement joins TRBV19 to TRBJ2-3; the D is unclear. Germline V gene lookup returns CDR1 LNHDA and CDR2 SQIVND (reference sequence). With 1 base removed from V and 2 bases from J, the gap between germline ends came to 7 bases. This CDR3 region has 14 residues.

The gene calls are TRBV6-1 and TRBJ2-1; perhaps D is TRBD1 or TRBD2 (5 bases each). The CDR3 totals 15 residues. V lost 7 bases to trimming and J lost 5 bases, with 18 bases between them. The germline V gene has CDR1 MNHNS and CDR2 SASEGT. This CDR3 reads CASTIPGRRNNEQFF. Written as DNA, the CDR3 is TGTGCCAGCACAATTCCGGGACGGAGAAACAATGAGCAGTTCTTC.

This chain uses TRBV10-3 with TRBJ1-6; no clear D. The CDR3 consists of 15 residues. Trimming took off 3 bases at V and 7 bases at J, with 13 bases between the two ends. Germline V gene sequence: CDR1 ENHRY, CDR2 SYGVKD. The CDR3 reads CAISESVNRNSPLHF. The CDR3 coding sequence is TGTGCCATCAGTGAAAGCGTTAACAGAAATTCACCCCTCCACTTT.